The 18 T cell receptor beta chains below come from one sample, sequenced in a study of cytomegalovirus exposure and HLA in healthy donors. It was with 60 Vbeta and 13 Jbeta primers that the PCR ran. Generated by immunoSEQ multiplex PCR, the TCRdb table keeps only in-frame clones and is missing some. The repertoire table contains 130,000 or so clones. Source material: PBMCs. These receptors originate from a middle-aged woman in good health and CMV-seronegative.

Written as DNA, the CDR3 is TGCGCCAGCAGCTACCGGTATCTTAGCAATCAGCCCCAGCATTTT. This codes for CASSYRYLSNQPQHF. This chain links TRBV4-3 with TRBJ1-5; D ambiguous. The germline V and J ends were trimmed by 5 bases and 0 bases, with 11 bases remaining between them. From germline, CDR1 is LGHNA and CDR2 YSLEER. CDR3 length equals 15 residues.

The chain employs TRBV6-1 and TRBJ1-4; no firm D call. Germline loops: CDR1 MNHNS, CDR2 SASEGT. CDR3 length: 14 residues. V lost 7 bases and J lost 4, with 13 bases in between. The CDR3 spells CASKEAGLNEKLFF. As DNA, the CDR3 is TGTGCCAGCAAAGAGGCCGGACTTAATGAAAAACTGTTTTTT.

The chain links TRBV5-1 to TRBJ2-2, with D possibly TRBD1 on 5 matching bases. The germline V and J ends were trimmed by 0 bases and 0 bases, with 12 bases remaining between them. Germline V lookup: CDR1 SGHRS, CDR2 YFSETQ. This CDR3 region has 17 residues. The CDR3 sequence is CASSLGVRQPNTGELFF. DNA for the CDR3: TGCGCCAGCAGCTTGGGGGTAAGACAGCCGAACACCGGGGAGCTGTTTTTT.

The rearrangement uses TRBV11-2 and TRBJ1-1, with D perhaps matching TRBD1 (6 bases). Germline CDR1 and CDR2: SGHAT and FQNNGV. This CDR3 has 13 amino acids. V dropped 5 bases and J dropped 6 bases, with 13 bases sitting between them. Here the CDR3 DNA reads TGTGCCAGCAGCCCTACAGGGAGCGCTGAAGCTTTCTTT. It is translated as CASSPTGSAEAFF.

J is TRBJ1-4 and V is TRBV5-1, with D possibly being TRBD1 (6 bases). Per the germline V gene, CDR1 is SGHRS and CDR2 is YFSETQ. This CDR3 has 14 amino acids. V was trimmed by 2 bases and J by 7 bases, leaving 12 bases between them. The CDR3 is CASSFGLQGEKLFF. CDR3 nucleotides: TGCGCCAGCAGCTTCGGTCTACAGGGTGAAAAACTGTTTTTT.

In the case of this clone: Other DNA sequences in the same sample also yield this CDR3. This chain links TRBV20-1 with TRBJ2-7, with a weak D call TRBD2 (5 bases). Looked up from germline, CDR1 is DFQATT and CDR2 is SNEGSKA (reference sequence). The CDR3 contains 11 residues. V was trimmed by 2 bases and J by 6 bases, leaving 8 bases between them. CDR3 in amino acids: CSARTGSEQYF. CDR3 bases: TGCAGTGCTAGAACGGGGAGCGAGCAGTACTTC.

This chain uses TRBV7-2 with TRBJ1-5, with D tentatively TRBD1 (5 bases). CDR3 length: 13 amino acids. V dropped 5 bases and J dropped 6 bases, with 11 bases sitting between them. Germline-derived CDR1 and CDR2 are SGHTA and FQGNSA. This chain's CDR3 is CASSPPGFQPQHF. The CDR3 nucleotides are TGTGCCAGCAGCCCGCCAGGGTTTCAGCCCCAGCATTTT.

In regard to this clone: In the same sample, other DNA sequences code for this CDR3. The genes are TRBV9 and TRBJ2-3, with 8 bases matching TRBD1. The CDR3 covers 14 residues. Germline-derived CDR1 and CDR2 are SGDLS and YYNGEE. The junction had 1 base not matched to a gene; V was cut back by 0 bases and J by 4 bases. The CDR3 DNA is TGTGCCAGCAGCGTAGGGGGACAGGCAGATACGCAGTATTTT. Its protein is CASSVGGQADTQYF.

CDR3: CATWGVDEAFF. CDR3 nucleotide sequence: TGTGCCACCTGGGGGGTGGATGAAGCTTTCTTT. The rearrangement links TRBV6-5 to TRBJ1-1; a possible D gene is TRBD1 (5 bases). This CDR3 has 11 residues. Trimming removed 10 bases from V and 7 bases from J, with 13 bases in between. Germline CDR1 is MNHEY and CDR2 is SVGAGI.

The chain is built from TRBV29-1 and TRBJ1-3; 7 bases match TRBD1. Germline V gene lookup returns CDR1 SQVTM and CDR2 ANQGSEA. The CDR3 has 13 amino acids. V was pared by 6 bases and J by 4 bases, with 6 bases of the junction left unmatched. As DNA, the CDR3 is TGCAGCGTAAGCCCGGGACAGGGAAACACCATATATTTT. It specifies CSVSPGQGNTIYF.

The rearrangement joins TRBV5-4 to TRBJ2-1, with 12 bases lining up with TRBD2. V was clipped by 2 bases and J by 9 bases; unmatched bases: 9. The germline V gene encodes CDR1 SGHNT and CDR2 YYREEE (reference sequence). The CDR3 runs to 16 residues. This CDR3 reads CASSLSSSGGAGEQFF. CDR3 nucleotide sequence: TGTGCCAGCAGCTTATCTTCTAGCGGGGGGGCAGGTGAGCAGTTCTTC.

The chain is built from TRBV15 and TRBJ2-2; TRBD2 agrees at 9 bases. The V segment lost 1 base and the J segment 2 bases; nucleotides outside the gene matches: 8. Germline V gene sequence: CDR1 LNHNV, CDR2 YYDKDF (reference sequence). The CDR3 totals 18 residues. CDR3 amino acids: CATSRVGASGDNTGELFF. Here the CDR3 DNA reads TGTGCCACCAGCAGAGTGGGGGCTAGCGGGGACAACACCGGGGAGCTGTTTTTT.

V and J are TRBV5-5 and TRBJ1-2, with 7 positions matching TRBD1. Looked up from germline, CDR1 is SGHKS and CDR2 is YYEKEE (reference sequence). This CDR3 is built from 15 residues. V was pared by 0 bases and J by 4 bases, with 6 bases of the junction left unmatched. CDR3 nucleotides: TGTGCCAGCAGCTTGGGAGGGGGCGCGGTCTATGGCTACACCTTC. Its translation: CASSLGGGAVYGYTF. The whole variable domain, filled in from reference TRBV5-5 and TRBJ1-2, reads DAGVTQSPTHLIKTRGQQVTLRCSPISGHKSVSWYQQVLGQGPQFIFQYYEKEERGRGNFPDRFSARQFPNYSSELNVNALLLGDSALYLCASSLGGGAVYGYTFGSGTRLTVV.

This chain connects TRBV6-4 to TRBJ2-5, with 9 bases lining up with TRBD2. The length of the CDR3 is 15 residues. Germline trimming cut 3 bases from V and 2 bases from J; bases unmatched to any gene: 4. Looked up from germline, CDR1 is MRHNA and CDR2 is SNTAGT. The CDR3 loop reads CASSENSGGQETQYF. The CDR3 coding sequence is TGTGCCAGCAGTGAGAACAGCGGGGGGCAAGAGACCCAGTACTTC.

The rearrangement uses TRBV19 and TRBJ2-5; tentatively, D is TRBD1 (7 bases). The germline V gene encodes CDR1 LNHDA and CDR2 SQIVND (reference sequence). This CDR3 region has 13 residues. Trimming shortened V by 5 bases and J by 5 bases, and 12 bases separated the two germline ends. The DNA for the CDR3 is TGTGCCAGTAGTGCCAGGGGGGTGGAGACCCAGTACTTC. Translated, it gives CASSARGVETQYF.

The rearrangement joins TRBV5-1 to TRBJ1-5; weak D call: TRBD1 (5 bases). CDR1 and CDR2 (germline): SGHRS, YFSETQ. V was clipped by 4 bases and J by 0 bases, with 11 bases between them. The length of the CDR3 is 15 residues. The CDR3, as DNA: TGCGCCAGCAGCCCGACAGATTATAGCAATCAGCCCCAGCATTTT. Translation gives CASSPTDYSNQPQHF.

This chain uses TRBV5-1 with TRBJ2-5; D is unresolved. The CDR3 is 12 residues long. Germline CDR1 is SGHRS and CDR2 is YFSETQ. Trimming removed 0 bases from V and 14 bases from J, with 14 bases in between. Here the CDR3 DNA reads TGCGCCAGCAGCTTGGGTTCACGACACCTATACTTC. It encodes CASSLGSRHLYF.

The chain's CDR3 is CASSLNQPQHF. DNA of the CDR3: TGTGCCAGCAGCCTTAATCAGCCCCAGCATTTT. The chain combines TRBV5-8 with TRBJ1-5, with D unclear. Germline V gene sequence: CDR1 SGHTS, CDR2 YDEGEE. The CDR3 is 11 residues long. Trimming left V 4 bases short and J 4 bases short, with 3 bases between.